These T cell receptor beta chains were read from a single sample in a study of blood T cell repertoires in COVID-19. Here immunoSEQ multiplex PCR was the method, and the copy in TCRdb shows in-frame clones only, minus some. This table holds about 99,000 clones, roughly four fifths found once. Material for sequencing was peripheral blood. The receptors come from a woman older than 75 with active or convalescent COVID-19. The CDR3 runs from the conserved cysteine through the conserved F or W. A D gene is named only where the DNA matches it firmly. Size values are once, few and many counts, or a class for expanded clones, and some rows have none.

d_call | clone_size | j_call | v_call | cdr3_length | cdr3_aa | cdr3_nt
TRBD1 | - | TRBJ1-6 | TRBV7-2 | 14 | CASRTGWDNSPLHF | TGTGCCAGCCGGACAGGGTGGGATAATTCACCCCTCCACTTT
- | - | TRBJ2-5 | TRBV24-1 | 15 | CATSDSRGSGETQYF | TGTGCCACCAGTGACTCCAGGGGTTCGGGAGAGACCCAGTACTTC
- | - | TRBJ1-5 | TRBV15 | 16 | CATSRDRGGHNQPQHF | TGTGCCACCAGCAGAGATCGCGGCGGACACAATCAGCCCCAGCATTTT
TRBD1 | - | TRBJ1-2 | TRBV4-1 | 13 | CASSLQGADGYTF | TGCGCCAGCAGCCTACAGGGGGCTGATGGCTACACCTTC
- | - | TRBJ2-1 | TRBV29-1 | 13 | CSVVAGRLGEQFF | TGCAGCGTTGTCGCAGGGAGGTTGGGTGAGCAGTTCTTC
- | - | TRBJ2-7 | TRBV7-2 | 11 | CASSPHYEQYF | TGTGCCAGCAGTCCCCATTACGAGCAGTACTTC
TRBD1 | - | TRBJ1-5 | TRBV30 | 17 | CAWSVRWTGGSNQPQHF | TGTGCCTGGAGTGTACGTTGGACAGGGGGCAGCAATCAGCCCCAGCATTTT
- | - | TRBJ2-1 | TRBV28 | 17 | CASIPPSSQSSYNEQFF | TGTGCCAGCATTCCCCCGTCTAGCCAGAGCTCCTACAATGAGCAGTTCTTC
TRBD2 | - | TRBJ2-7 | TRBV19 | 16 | CASSSPGLAGVNEQYF | TGTGCCAGTAGTAGCCCGGGACTAGCGGGGGTCAACGAGCAGTACTTC
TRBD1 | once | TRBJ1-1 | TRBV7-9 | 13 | CASSSGQGTEAFF | TGTGCCAGCAGCAGCGGACAGGGGACTGAAGCTTTCTTT
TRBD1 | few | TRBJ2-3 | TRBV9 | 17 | CASSSQGAQLVVDTQYF | TGTGCCAGCAGCTCTCAGGGGGCGCAATTAGTAGTAGATACGCAGTATTTT
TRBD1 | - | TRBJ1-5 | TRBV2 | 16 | CASSRRGGENNQPQHF | TGTGCCAGCAGTAGAAGAGGGGGCGAAAACAATCAGCCCCAGCATTTT
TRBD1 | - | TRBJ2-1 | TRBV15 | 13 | CATRDRGKNEQFF | TGTGCCACCCGGGACAGGGGAAAAAATGAGCAGTTCTTC
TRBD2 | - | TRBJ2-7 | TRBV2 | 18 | CASSEFTSGRSSSYEQYF | TGTGCCAGCAGTGAATTTACTAGCGGGAGGTCGAGCTCCTACGAGCAGTACTTC
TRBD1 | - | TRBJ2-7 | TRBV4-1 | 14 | CASSPDRGSYEQYF | TGCGCCAGCAGCCCGGACAGGGGATCCTACGAGCAGTACTTC
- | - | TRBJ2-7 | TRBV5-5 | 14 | CASRGPPSSYEQYF | TGTGCCAGCAGGGGCCCCCCAAGCTCCTACGAGCAGTACTTC
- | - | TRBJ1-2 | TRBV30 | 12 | CAWSVQANGYTF | TGTGCCTGGAGTGTACAGGCGAATGGCTACACCTTC
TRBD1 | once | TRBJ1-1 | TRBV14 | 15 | CASSQGVRGHTEAFF | TGTGCCAGCAGCCAAGGGGTCAGGGGGCATACTGAAGCTTTCTTT